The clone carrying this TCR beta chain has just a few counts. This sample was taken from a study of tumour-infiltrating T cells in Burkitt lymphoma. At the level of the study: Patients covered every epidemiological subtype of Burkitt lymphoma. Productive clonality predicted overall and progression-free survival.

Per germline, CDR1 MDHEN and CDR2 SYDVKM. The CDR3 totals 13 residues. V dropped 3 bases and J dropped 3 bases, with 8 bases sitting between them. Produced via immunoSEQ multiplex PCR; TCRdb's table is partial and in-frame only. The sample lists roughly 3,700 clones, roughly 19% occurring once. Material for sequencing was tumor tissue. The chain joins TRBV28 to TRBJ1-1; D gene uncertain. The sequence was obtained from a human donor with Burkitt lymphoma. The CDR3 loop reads CASSFVGDTEAFF. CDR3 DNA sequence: TGTGCCAGCAGTTTTGTGGGAGACACTGAAGCTTTCTTT.